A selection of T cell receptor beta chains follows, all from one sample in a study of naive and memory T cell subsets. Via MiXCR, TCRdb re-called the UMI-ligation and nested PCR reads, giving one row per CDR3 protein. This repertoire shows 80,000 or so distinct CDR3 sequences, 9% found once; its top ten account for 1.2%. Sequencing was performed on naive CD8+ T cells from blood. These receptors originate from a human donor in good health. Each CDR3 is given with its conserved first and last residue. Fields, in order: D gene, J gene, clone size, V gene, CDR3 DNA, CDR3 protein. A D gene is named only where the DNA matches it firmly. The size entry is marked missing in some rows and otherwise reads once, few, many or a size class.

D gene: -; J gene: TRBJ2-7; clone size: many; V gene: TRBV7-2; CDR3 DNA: TGTGCCAGCAGCTCAAACGGACTGGAATTCGACGAGCAGTACTTC; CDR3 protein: CASSSNGLEFDEQYF
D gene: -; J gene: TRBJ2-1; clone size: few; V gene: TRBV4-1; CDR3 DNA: TGCGCCAGCAGCCAAGAGAAGGGACTGAGCTCCTACAATGAGCAGTTCTTC; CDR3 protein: CASSQEKGLSSYNEQFF
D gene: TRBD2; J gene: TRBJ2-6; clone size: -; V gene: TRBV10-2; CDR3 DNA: TGCGCCAGCAGTGAACCGGCTAGCGGGACGGCCGGGGCCAACGTCCTGACTTTC; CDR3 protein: CASSEPASGTAGANVLTF
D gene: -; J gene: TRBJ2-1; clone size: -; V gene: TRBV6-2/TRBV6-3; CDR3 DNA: TGTGCCAGCAAACCTAATTTGGGGTCCTACAATGAGCAGTTCTTC; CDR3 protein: CASKPNLGSYNEQFF
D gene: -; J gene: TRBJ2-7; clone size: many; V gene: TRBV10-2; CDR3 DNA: TGCGCCAGCAGTGTAGGTAATCAACCCTACGAGCAGTACTTC; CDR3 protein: CASSVGNQPYEQYF
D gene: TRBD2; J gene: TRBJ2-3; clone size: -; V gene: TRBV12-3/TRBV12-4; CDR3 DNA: TGTGCCAGCTCCTCAGCGGGACCTTTAGATACGCAGTATTTT; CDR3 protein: CASSSAGPLDTQYF
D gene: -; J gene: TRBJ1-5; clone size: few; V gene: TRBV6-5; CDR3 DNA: TGTGCCAGCAGTTTTTTCCTTGGGCAGCCCCAGCATTTT; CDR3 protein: CASSFFLGQPQHF
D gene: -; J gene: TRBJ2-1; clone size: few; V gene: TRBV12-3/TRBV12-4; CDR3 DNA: TGTGCCAGCAGTATGGGCCCTATCGGAGGGGGTAACTACAATGAGCAGTTCTTC; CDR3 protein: CASSMGPIGGGNYNEQFF
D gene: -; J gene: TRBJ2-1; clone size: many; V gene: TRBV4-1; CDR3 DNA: TGCGCCAGCAGCCAAGCAGGGTTGGGTGAGCAGTTCTTC; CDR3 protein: CASSQAGLGEQFF
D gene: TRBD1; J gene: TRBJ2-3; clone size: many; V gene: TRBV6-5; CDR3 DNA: TGTGCCAGCAGTTACTCGCCAGGGGGAGATACGCAGTATTTT; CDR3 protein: CASSYSPGGDTQYF
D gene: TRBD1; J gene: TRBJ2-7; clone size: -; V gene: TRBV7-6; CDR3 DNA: TGTGCCAGCAGCTCCAGACAGGGGCTTTCCCACGAGCAGTACTTC; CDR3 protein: CASSSRQGLSHEQYF
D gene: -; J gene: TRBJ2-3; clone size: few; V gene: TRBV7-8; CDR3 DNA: TGTGCCAGCAGCTTAGCCAGGGCAGATACGCAGTATTTT; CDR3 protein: CASSLARADTQYF
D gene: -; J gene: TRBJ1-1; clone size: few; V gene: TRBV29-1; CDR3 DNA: TGCAGCGTTGCGGAGGGGATGAACACTGAAGCTTTCTTT; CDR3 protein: CSVAEGMNTEAFF
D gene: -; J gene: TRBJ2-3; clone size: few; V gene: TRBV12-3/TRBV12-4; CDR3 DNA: TGTGCCAGCAGTTCGGGGGCTGGCACAGATACGCAGTATTTT; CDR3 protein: CASSSGAGTDTQYF
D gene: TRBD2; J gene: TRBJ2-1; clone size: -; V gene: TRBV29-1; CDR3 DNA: TGCAGCGTTGAAAGGCTAGCGGGAGTAAGTGGGGGTAATGAGCAGTTCTTC; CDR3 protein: CSVERLAGVSGGNEQFF
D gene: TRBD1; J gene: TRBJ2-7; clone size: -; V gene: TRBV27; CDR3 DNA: TGTGCCAGCAGCTCCAGGGGGTCGTGGGAGCAGTACTTC; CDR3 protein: CASSSRGSWEQYF
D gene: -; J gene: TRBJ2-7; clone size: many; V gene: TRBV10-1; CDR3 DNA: TGCGCCAGCAGTGAAGACAGCATGTACGAGCAGTACTTC; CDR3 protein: CASSEDSMYEQYF
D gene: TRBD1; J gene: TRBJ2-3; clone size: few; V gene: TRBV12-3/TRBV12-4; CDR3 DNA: TGTGCCAGCAGCCGAGTAGGGGGCCCCACAGATACGCAGTATTTT; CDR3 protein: CASSRVGGPTDTQYF
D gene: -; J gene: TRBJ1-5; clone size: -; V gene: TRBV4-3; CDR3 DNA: TGCGCCAGCAGCCAAGATGGGACGGCCCTTCAGCCCCAGCATTTT; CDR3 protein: CASSQDGTALQPQHF